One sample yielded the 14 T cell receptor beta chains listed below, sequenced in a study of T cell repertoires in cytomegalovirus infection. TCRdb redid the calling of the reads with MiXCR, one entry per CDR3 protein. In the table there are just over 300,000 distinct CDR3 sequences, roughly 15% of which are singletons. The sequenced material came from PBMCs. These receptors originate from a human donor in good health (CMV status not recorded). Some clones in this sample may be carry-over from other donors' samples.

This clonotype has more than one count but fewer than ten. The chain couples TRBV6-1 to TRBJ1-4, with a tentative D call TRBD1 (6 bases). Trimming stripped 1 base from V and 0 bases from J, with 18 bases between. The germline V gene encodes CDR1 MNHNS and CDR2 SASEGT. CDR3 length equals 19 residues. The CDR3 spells CASSEVSWRGATTNEKLFF. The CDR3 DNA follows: TGTGCCAGCAGTGAAGTGTCGTGGAGGGGGGCGACAACTAATGAAAAACTGTTTTTT.

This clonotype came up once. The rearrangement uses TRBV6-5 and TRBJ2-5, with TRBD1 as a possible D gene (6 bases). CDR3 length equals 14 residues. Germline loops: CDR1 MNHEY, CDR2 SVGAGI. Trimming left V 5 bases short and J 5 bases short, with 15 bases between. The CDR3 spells CASSPSQGRETQYF. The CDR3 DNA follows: TGTGCCAGCAGTCCCTCCCAGGGGCGGGAGACCCAGTACTTC.

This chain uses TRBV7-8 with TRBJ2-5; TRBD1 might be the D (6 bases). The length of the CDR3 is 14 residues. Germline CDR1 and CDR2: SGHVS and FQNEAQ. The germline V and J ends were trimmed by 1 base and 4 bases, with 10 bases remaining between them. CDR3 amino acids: CASSLGTARETQYF. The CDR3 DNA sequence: TGTGCCAGCAGCTTAGGGACAGCGAGAGAGACCCAGTACTTC.

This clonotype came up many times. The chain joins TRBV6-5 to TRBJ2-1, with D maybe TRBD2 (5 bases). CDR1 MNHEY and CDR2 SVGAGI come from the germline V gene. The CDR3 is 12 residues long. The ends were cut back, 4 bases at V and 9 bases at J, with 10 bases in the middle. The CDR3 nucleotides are TGTGCCAGCAGTTTCCCCCGGGGTGAGCAGTTCTTC. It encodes CASSFPRGEQFF.

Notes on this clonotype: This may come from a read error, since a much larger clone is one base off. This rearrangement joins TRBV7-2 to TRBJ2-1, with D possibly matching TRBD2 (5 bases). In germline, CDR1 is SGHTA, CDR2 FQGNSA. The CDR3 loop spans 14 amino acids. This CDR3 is CANSPSSGNNEQFF. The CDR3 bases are TGTGCCAACAGCCCGTCGTCCGGGAACAATGAGCAGTTCTTC.

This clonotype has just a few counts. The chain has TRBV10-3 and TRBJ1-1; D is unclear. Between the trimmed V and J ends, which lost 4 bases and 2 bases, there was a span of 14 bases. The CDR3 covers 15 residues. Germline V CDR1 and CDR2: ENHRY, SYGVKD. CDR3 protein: CAISGLGRGNTEAFF. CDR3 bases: TGTGCCATCAGTGGACTAGGGCGCGGTAACACTGAAGCTTTCTTT.

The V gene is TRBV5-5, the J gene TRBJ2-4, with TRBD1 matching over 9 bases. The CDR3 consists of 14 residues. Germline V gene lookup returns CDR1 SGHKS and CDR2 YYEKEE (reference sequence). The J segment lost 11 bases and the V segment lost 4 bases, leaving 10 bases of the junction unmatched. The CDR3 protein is CASSLEGQGLVQYF. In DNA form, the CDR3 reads TGTGCCAGCAGCCTGGAGGGACAGGGTTTGGTTCAGTACTTC.

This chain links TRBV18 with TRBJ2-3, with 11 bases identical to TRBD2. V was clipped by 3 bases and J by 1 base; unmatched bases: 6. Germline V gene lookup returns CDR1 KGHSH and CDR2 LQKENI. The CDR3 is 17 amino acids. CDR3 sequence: CASSPSPLAGGTDTQYF. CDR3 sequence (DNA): TGTGCCAGCTCACCCTCCCCACTAGCGGGGGGCACAGATACGCAGTATTTT.

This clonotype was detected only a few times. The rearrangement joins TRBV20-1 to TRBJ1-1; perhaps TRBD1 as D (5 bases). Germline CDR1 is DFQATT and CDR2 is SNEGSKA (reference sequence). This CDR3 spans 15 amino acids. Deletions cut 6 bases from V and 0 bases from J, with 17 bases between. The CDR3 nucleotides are TGCAGTGCCAGCCCGGGTAGGGGCCTGAACACTGAAGCTTTCTTT. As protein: CSASPGRGLNTEAFF.

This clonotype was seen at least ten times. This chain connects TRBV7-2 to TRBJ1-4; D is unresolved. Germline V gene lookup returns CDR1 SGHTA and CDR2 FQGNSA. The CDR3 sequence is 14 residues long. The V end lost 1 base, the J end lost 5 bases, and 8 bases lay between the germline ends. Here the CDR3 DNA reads TGTGCCAGCAGCTTAGTACAGTCCAATGAAAAACTGTTTTTT. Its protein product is CASSLVQSNEKLFF. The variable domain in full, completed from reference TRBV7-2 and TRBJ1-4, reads GAGVSQSPSNKVTEKGKDVELRCDPISGHTALYWYRQSLGQGLEFLIYFQGNSAPDKSGLPSDRFSAERTGGSVSTLTIQRTQQEDSAVYLCASSLVQSNEKLFFGSGTQLSVL.

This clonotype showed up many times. The CDR3: CASSRLEGQGSYNEQFF. Here the CDR3 DNA reads TGTGCCAGCAGTCGGTTAGAGGGACAGGGGTCCTACAATGAGCAGTTCTTC. The chain combines TRBV28 with TRBJ2-1; 10 bases align to TRBD1. This CDR3 comprises 17 residues. Germline V CDR1 and CDR2: MDHEN, SYDVKM. With V trimmed by 5 bases and J by 1 base, 8 bases remained unmatched.

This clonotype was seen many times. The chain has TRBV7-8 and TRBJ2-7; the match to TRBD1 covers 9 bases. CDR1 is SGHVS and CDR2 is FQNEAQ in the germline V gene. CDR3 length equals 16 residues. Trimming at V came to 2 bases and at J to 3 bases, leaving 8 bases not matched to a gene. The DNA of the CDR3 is TGTGCCAGCAGCTTAACCCGGACAGGGGACCTCTACGAGCAGTACTTC. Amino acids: CASSLTRTGDLYEQYF.

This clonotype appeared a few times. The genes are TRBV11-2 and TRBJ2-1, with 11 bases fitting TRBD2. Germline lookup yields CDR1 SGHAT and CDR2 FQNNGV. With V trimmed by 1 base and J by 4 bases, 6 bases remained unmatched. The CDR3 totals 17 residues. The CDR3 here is CASSLGVTSGGYNEQFF. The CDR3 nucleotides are TGTGCCAGCAGCTTAGGGGTAACTAGCGGGGGATACAATGAGCAGTTCTTC.

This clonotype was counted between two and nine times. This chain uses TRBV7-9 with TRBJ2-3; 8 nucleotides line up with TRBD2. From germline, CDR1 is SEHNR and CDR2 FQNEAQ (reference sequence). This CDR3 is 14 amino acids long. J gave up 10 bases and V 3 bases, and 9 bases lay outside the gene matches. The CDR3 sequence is CASSFESRGAPQYF. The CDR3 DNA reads TGTGCCAGCAGCTTCGAGTCGCGGGGGGCCCCGCAGTATTTT.